The 12 T cell receptor beta chains below were found in one sample sequenced in a study of CD8 T cells in ankylosing spondylitis listed by TCRdb under 2017. The library was built by means of 5' RACE. The sequencer listed for this sample is Illumina HiSeq 2500. The raw public data were reprocessed by TCRdb itself: fastp quality trimming at Q25, MiXCR clonotype calling, in-frame beta chains only. CDR3 protein duplicates are merged, each entry listing the most common genes and DNA. The sample yields under 250,000 distinct CDR3 sequences; 20% to 30% were counted once. The top ten clones comprise about 7% of the sample. Sample: blood, either unsorted or a sorted T cell fraction (not recorded which). The receptors shown here come from a male donor with ankylosing spondylitis or in good health (not recorded which).

The genes are TRBV6-5 and TRBJ2-7; D remains unclear. This CDR3 spans 13 amino acids. Germline CDR1 is MNHEY and CDR2 is SVGAGI. V was pared by 2 bases and J by 6 bases, with 11 bases between. The CDR3 spells CASSYVPDGEQYF. The CDR3 nucleotides read TGTGCCAGCAGTTACGTCCCCGACGGCGAGCAGTACTTC.

This chain uses TRBV7-2 with TRBJ2-1; TRBD2 agrees at 12 bases. J gave up 10 bases and V 5 bases, and 9 bases lay outside the gene matches. The CDR3 is 15 residues long. The germline V gene encodes CDR1 SGHTA and CDR2 FQGNSA. The CDR3 loop reads CASSNSSGRAREQFF. CDR3 DNA sequence: TGTGCCAGCAGCAACTCTAGCGGGAGGGCCCGGGAGCAGTTCTTC.

This clonotype was counted once. This could be a read error, since a much larger clone is one nucleotide away. The chain couples TRBV19 to TRBJ2-7; possibly TRBD2 for D (6 bases). V lost 6 bases and J 3 bases, leaving 24 bases between the germline ends. Per germline, CDR1 LNHDA and CDR2 SQIVND (reference sequence). This CDR3 has 17 residues. CDR3 coding DNA: TGTGCCAGTAGCCGAGGACTCAAAGCGGGCGAATTCTACGAGCAGTACTTC. This gives the protein CASSRGLKAGEFYEQYF.

This clonotype came up many times. This sequence joins TRBV6-5 and TRBJ1-6, with 9 bases lining up with TRBD1. The V and J ends lost 5 bases and 1 base, in that order; junction bases with no gene match: 9. This CDR3 region has 18 residues. Germline CDR1 and CDR2: MNHEY and SVGAGI. CDR3 residues: CASSTTGTGSSYNSPLHF. CDR3 nucleotides: TGTGCCAGCAGTACTACCGGGACAGGGTCTTCCTATAATTCACCCCTCCACTTT.

V is TRBV18 and J is TRBJ1-6; 8 bases agree with TRBD1. The germline V gene encodes CDR1 KGHSH and CDR2 LQKENI. V lost 3 bases to trimming and J lost 6 bases; unmatched junction nucleotides: 16. The CDR3 covers 19 residues. The CDR3 DNA sequence: TGTGCCAGCTCACCTCAAGGACAGGGTCCAGGCGGGAGTAATTCACCCCTCCACTTT. The encoded protein is CASSPQGQGPGGSNSPLHF.

This clonotype is a singleton in its sample. A junction boundary mismatches the germline segment, possibly from a read error. The chain links TRBV3-1 to TRBJ2-1; 10 bases map to TRBD2. Per the germline V gene, CDR1 is LGHDT and CDR2 is YNNKEL (reference sequence). The CDR3 is made up of 17 amino acids. In DNA form, the CDR3 reads TGTGTCAGCAGCCAAGTGAACTGGCTAGCGGGGGACAATGAGCAGTTCTTC. As protein: CVSSQVNWLAGDNEQFF.

The chain is built from TRBV20-1 and TRBJ1-1; D perhaps matches TRBD1 (5 bases). The CDR3 covers 14 residues. Germline V gives CDR1 DFQATT, CDR2 SNEGSKA (reference sequence). Between the trimmed V and J ends, which lost 0 bases and 1 base, there was a span of 9 bases. The DNA of the CDR3 is TGCAGTGCTAGAGATCATAGGGGGAACACTGAAGCTTTCTTT. Translated: CSARDHRGNTEAFF.

This clonotype was seen ten or more times. The V call is TRBV20-1, the J call TRBJ2-1, with D maybe TRBD2 (5 bases). The CDR3 runs to 15 residues. The germline V gene has CDR1 DFQATT and CDR2 SNEGSKA (reference sequence). The V end was cut by 0 bases, the J end by 9 bases, with 18 bases between. The CDR3 is CSAREGSSRGREQFF. CDR3 sequence (DNA): TGCAGTGCTAGAGAAGGGTCTAGCCGAGGACGTGAGCAGTTCTTC.

For this clonotype: A much larger clone differs from this one at a single base, so this may be a read error. V and J are TRBV6-5 and TRBJ2-7; 7 bases are a match to TRBD2. Germline trimming cut 5 bases from V and 3 bases from J; bases unmatched to any gene: 1. The germline V gene encodes CDR1 MNHEY and CDR2 SVGAGI. CDR3 size: 12 residues. DNA of the CDR3: TGTGCCAGCAGTAAGCGGGGCTACGAGCAGTACTTC. Its protein product is CASSKRGYEQYF.

This clonotype was found many times. This chain links TRBV6-2 or TRBV6-3 with TRBJ2-1; D is ambiguous. The CDR3 spans 12 residues. The V end was cut by 0 bases, the J end by 15 bases, with 12 bases between. Per the germline V gene, CDR1 is MNHEY and CDR2 is SVGEGT. The CDR3 coding sequence is TGTGCCAGCAGTTACTCGACACAGTATCGGTTCTTC. It is translated as CASSYSTQYRFF.

This clonotype was recorded a few times. This sequence joins TRBV10-3 and TRBJ2-1; TRBD2 agrees at 14 bases. The CDR3 has 16 amino acids. CDR1 ENHRY and CDR2 SYGVKD come from the germline V gene. V shed 3 bases and J 5 bases; nucleotides not matched to a gene: 3. The CDR3, as DNA: TGTGCCATCAGTGAAATGACTAGCGGGAGGGACAATGAGCAGTTCTTC. It translates to CAISEMTSGRDNEQFF.

The chain carries TRBV7-2 and TRBJ1-1, with D hard to call. Germline-derived CDR1 and CDR2 are SGHTA and FQGNSA. The CDR3 is 13 residues long. Trimming shortened V by 5 bases and J by 3 bases, and 10 bases separated the two germline ends. The CDR3 spells CASSAAPDTEAFF. In DNA, the CDR3 is TGTGCCAGCAGCGCCGCCCCGGACACTGAAGCTTTCTTT.